This T cell receptor (beta chain) was retrieved from a study of naive and memory T cell subsets. Two oligonucleotides, mixed equimolar, formed the beta constant-region primer covering TRBC1 and TRBC2. Nested alpha and beta constant-region primers with the SP2 primer drove four PCR rounds on ligated cDNA. TCRdb called the UMI-ligation and nested PCR reads again in MiXCR, with one record for every CDR3 protein. The sample consists of some 31,000 distinct CDR3 sequences, 18% of them appearing once. V lost 4 bases and J 5 bases, leaving 19 bases between the germline ends. In germline, CDR1 is SGHRS, CDR2 YFSETQ. This CDR3 contains 16 residues. In its sample, this clonotype was seen a few times.

Sequencing was done on a sample of effector memory CD4+ T cells from blood. Documented subset: effector memory, CD45RA- CD27-. The TCR originated in a human donor in good health. The chain joins TRBV5-1 to TRBJ2-1; D is perhaps TRBD1 or TRBD2 (5 bases each). The CDR3 DNA reads as TGCGCCAGCAGCCTCGTGATGGGTGGGGGAGACAATGAGCAGTTCTTC. Translated, it gives CASSLVMGGGDNEQFF.